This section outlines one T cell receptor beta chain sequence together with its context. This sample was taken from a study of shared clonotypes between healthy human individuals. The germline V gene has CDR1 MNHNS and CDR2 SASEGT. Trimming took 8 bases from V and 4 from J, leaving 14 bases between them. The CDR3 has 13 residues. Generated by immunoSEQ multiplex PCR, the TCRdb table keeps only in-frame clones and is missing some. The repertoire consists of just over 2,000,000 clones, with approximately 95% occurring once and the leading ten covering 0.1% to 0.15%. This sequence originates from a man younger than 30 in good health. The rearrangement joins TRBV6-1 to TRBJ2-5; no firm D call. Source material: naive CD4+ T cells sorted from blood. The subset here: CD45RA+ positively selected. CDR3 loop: CASRGPLGETQYF. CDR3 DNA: TGTGCCAGCCGAGGCCCGCTCGGAGAGACCCAGTACTTC.